This TCR beta chain was captured by sequencing in a study of cytomegalovirus exposure and HLA in healthy donors. Primers: 60 Vbeta forward and 13 Jbeta reverse. The protocol was immunoSEQ multiplex PCR, while the TCRdb copy is restricted to in-frame clones and leaves out a portion. Found here are some 90,000 clones, roughly 79% of them singletons; the top ten hold 12% to 15%. About this clone: Its antigen remains unidentified.

Regarding the study as a whole: The study had only CMV serostatus as immune exposure information. Later work found that TCR association rates differed between HLA loci; DRB1 had the most and HLA-C the fewest.

V gave up 2 bases and J gave up 3 bases, with 11 bases separating them. Germline V gene lookup returns CDR1 LNHDA and CDR2 SQIVND (reference sequence). The CDR3 has 15 residues. The sequence was obtained from a woman aged 70-85 years in good health and CMV-seropositive. V usage is TRBV19 and J usage is TRBJ1-5; D might be TRBD1 (6 bases). The sequencing sample was made of PBMCs. CDR3 coding DNA: TGTGCCAGTAGTATAATACAGGGTATCAATCAGCCCCAGCATTTT. As protein: CASSIIQGINQPQHF. Filled out from reference TRBV19 and TRBJ1-5, the complete variable domain reads DGGITQSPKYLFRKEGQNVTLSCEQNLNHDAMYWYRQDPGQGLRLIYYSQIVNDFQKGDIAEGYSVSREKKESFPLTVTSAQKNPTAFYLCASSIIQGINQPQHFGDGTRLSIL.